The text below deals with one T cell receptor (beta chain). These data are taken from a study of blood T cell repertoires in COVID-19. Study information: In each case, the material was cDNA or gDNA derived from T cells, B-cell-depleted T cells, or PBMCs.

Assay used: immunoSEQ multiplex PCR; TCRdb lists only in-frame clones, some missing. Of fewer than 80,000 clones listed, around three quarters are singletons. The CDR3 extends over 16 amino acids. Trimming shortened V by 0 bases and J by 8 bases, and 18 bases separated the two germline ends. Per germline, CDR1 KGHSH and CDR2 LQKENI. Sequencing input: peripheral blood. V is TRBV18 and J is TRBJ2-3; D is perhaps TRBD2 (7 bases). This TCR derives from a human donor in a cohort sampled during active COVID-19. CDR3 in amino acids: CASSPPNGGPLGTQYF. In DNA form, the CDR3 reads TGTGCCAGCTCACCACCCAACGGGGGGCCCCTAGGTACGCAGTATTTT.